This note documents a single T cell receptor beta chain sequence. Its antigen remains unidentified. Expressed TCRB transcripts got sequenced, as all isolated RNA was reverse transcribed. Assay: immunoSEQ multiplex PCR; the TCRdb copy retains only in-frame clones and omits some. The sample contains under 200,000 clones, 6.5% to 10% of which appear only once. The data are from a study of beta chain features in type 1 diabetes. The overall study: Regarding age, gender and cell yields, patients proved similar to healthy donors. Regarding the study as a whole: Type 1 diabetes patients had TCRB CDR3s that were shorter (moderately but significantly so) in all four CD4+ subsets.

CDR3 length: 14 amino acids. CDR1 and CDR2 from the germline V gene are SGHRS and YFSETQ. Trimming cost V 4 bases and J 5 bases; bases outside gene matches: 5. This TCR derives from a woman younger than 30 with type 1 diabetes. The rearrangement joins TRBV5-1 to TRBJ2-1; 8 positions match TRBD1. Sequenced input: central memory CD4+ T cells from blood. The chain's CDR3 is CASSTQGADNEQFF. DNA of the CDR3: TGCGCCAGCAGCACGCAGGGGGCGGACAATGAGCAGTTCTTC.